This T cell receptor (beta chain) emerged from a study of long-term antiretroviral therapy in people with HIV. General observations from the study: HIV repertoires covered narrower CDR3 length ranges than controls did. Across all time points, the repertoire was dominated by clones that expanded before ART. Gathering of blood took place between the mid-2000s and the late 2010s, possibly under older ART regimens.

On this clone itself: Its antigen is unidentified.

Run at survey level, the immunoSEQ assay was version v3.0. Some clones are missing from TCRdb's copy, which holds only in-frame ones; the method was immunoSEQ multiplex PCR. The table has approximately 28,000 clones, 87% seen once. It was in the United States that all participants with HIV were treated. The CDR3 runs 15 residues. V lost 4 bases to trimming and J lost 10 bases; unmatched junction nucleotides: 12. Germline-derived CDR1 and CDR2 are LNHDA and SQIVND (reference sequence). V gene TRBV19 combines with J gene TRBJ1-4; 7 bases align to TRBD1. The sequencing here drew on unsorted PBMCs, taken 2 years after starting antiretroviral therapy. The sequence was obtained from a man aged 45 to 65 with HIV. CDR3 bases: TGTGCCAGTAGTAGGAGGCAGGGGGGACGTGGAAAACTGTTTTTT. This gives the protein CASSRRQGGRGKLFF.